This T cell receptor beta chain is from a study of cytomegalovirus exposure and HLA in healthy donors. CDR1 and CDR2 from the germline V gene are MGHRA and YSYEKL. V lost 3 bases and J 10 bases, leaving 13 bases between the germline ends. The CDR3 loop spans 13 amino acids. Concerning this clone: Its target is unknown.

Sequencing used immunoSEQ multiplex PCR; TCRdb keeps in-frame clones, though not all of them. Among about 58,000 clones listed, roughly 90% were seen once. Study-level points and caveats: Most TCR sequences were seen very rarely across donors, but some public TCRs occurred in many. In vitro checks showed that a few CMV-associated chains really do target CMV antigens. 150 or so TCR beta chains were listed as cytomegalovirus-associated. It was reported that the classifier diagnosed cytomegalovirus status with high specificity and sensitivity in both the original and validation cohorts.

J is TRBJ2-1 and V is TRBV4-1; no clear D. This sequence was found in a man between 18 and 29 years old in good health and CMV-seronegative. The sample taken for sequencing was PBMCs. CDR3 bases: TGCGCCAGCAGCCAGCCCCCCCTACCAGAGCAGTTCTTC. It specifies CASSQPPLPEQFF.